The 32 T cell receptor beta chains below all came from one sample that was sequenced in a study of T cell responses to AZD1222 COVID-19 vaccine. Some clones are missing from TCRdb's copy, which holds only in-frame ones; the method was immunoSEQ multiplex PCR. The data contain over 150,000 clones, roughly 88% of them singletons. The material was peripheral blood, obtained on day 0 of AZD1222 vaccination. All receptors derive from an adult in good health.

The CDR3 DNA is TGTGCCAGTAGGCCAGGGGGGGGATACACTGAAGCTTTCTTT. Its translation is CASRPGGGYTEAFF. This chain links TRBV19 with TRBJ1-1, with 7 bases identical to TRBD1. The germline V gene encodes CDR1 LNHDA and CDR2 SQIVND (reference sequence). The CDR3 covers 14 residues. V was pared by 6 bases and J by 3 bases, with 7 bases of the junction left unmatched.

J is TRBJ2-5 and V is TRBV2; D is uncertain. The CDR3 has 13 residues. Germline CDR1 SNHLY, CDR2 FYNNEI. Trimming left V 4 bases short and J 0 bases short, with 6 bases between. CDR3 sequence: CASSGPNQETQYF. CDR3 nucleotides: TGTGCCAGCAGTGGCCCCAACCAAGAGACCCAGTACTTC.

This chain uses TRBV28 with TRBJ2-7; D is unresolved. The CDR3 covers 14 residues. CDR1 MDHEN and CDR2 SYDVKM come from the germline V gene. V lost 4 bases and J 0 bases, leaving 10 bases between the germline ends. CDR3 DNA sequence: TGTGCCAGCAGTTCGCGGACCGGCTCCTACGAGCAGTACTTC. Its protein is CASSSRTGSYEQYF.

The chain couples TRBV27 to TRBJ1-5, with TRBD1 as a possible D gene (6 bases). V was pared by 4 bases and J by 0 bases, with 10 bases between. CDR3 size: 15 residues. The germline V gene has CDR1 MNHEY and CDR2 SMNVEV (reference sequence). Here the CDR3 reads CASSSDRYSNQPQHF. The CDR3 DNA reads TGTGCCAGCAGTTCGGACAGATATAGCAATCAGCCCCAGCATTTT.

The chain links TRBV5-1 to TRBJ1-2, with 7 bases aligning to TRBD1. Germline V gives CDR1 SGHRS, CDR2 YFSETQ. J gave up 0 bases and V 4 bases, and 9 bases lay outside the gene matches. The CDR3 is 16 amino acids. The CDR3 is CASSLWDSVSNYGYTF. The DNA for the CDR3 is TGCGCCAGCAGCCTATGGGACAGTGTCTCTAACTATGGCTACACCTTC.

In DNA, the CDR3 is TGTGCCACAAAATTGACTAGCGGGGGGGCCTTGGAGACCCAGTACTTC. Translation gives CATKLTSGGALETQYF. V gene TRBV19 combines with J gene TRBJ2-5, with 14 bases aligning to TRBD2. From germline, CDR1 is LNHDA and CDR2 SQIVND (reference sequence). The trim removed 10 bases at V and 5 bases at J, leaving 12 bases unmatched. The length of the CDR3 is 16 residues.

V usage is TRBV6-5 and J usage is TRBJ1-1; D not certain. The CDR3 loop spans 13 amino acids. The germline V and J ends were trimmed by 6 bases and 1 base, with 9 bases remaining between them. Per germline, CDR1 MNHEY and CDR2 SVGAGI. CDR3 in amino acids: CASSGLRNTEAFF. CDR3 sequence (DNA): TGTGCCAGCAGCGGTCTACGGAACACTGAAGCTTTCTTT.

Here the CDR3 DNA reads TGTGCCAGCAGCTTTCTCCCCGGGGAGCTGTTTTTT. It translates to CASSFLPGELFF. The rearrangement joins TRBV7-9 to TRBJ2-2; D gene ambiguous. The V end lost 3 bases, the J end lost 6 bases, and 5 bases lay between the germline ends. The CDR3 is made up of 12 amino acids. The germline V gene encodes CDR1 SEHNR and CDR2 FQNEAQ (reference sequence).

The V call is TRBV29-1, the J call TRBJ2-1, with 7 bases identical to TRBD2. Germline CDR1 reads SQVTM; CDR2 reads ANQGSEA. CDR3 length: 14 residues. The V and J ends lost 4 bases and 0 bases, in that order; junction bases with no gene match: 3. The CDR3 here is CSVVGGSSYNEQFF. DNA of the CDR3: TGCAGCGTTGTTGGCGGGAGCTCCTACAATGAGCAGTTCTTC.

The chain carries TRBV6-1 and TRBJ1-1; D might be TRBD1 (5 bases). Germline V gives CDR1 MNHNS, CDR2 SASEGT. The CDR3 spans 13 residues. V lost 3 bases, J lost 3 bases, and 8 bases lay in between. CDR3 nucleotide sequence: TGTGCCAGCAGTGATCCAGGGTACACTGAAGCTTTCTTT. Translating gives CASSDPGYTEAFF.

The CDR3 reads CAWLFGGREAFF. CDR3 nucleotide sequence: TGTGCCTGGCTCTTTGGGGGGAGGGAAGCTTTCTTT. The chain has TRBV30 and TRBJ1-1, with D maybe TRBD1 (5 bases). The V gene lost 5 bases and the J gene lost 8 bases, with 15 bases spanning the gap. CDR3 length: 12 residues. Germline values: CDR1 GTSNPN, CDR2 SVGIG (reference sequence). Combining the CDR3 with reference TRBV30 and TRBJ1-1 gives the whole variable domain SQTIHQWPATLVQPVGSPLSLECTVEGTSNPNLYWYRQAAGRGLQLLFYSVGIGQISSEVPQNLSASRPQDRQFILSSKKLLLSDSGFYLCAWLFGGREAFFGQGTRLTVV.

The rearrangement links TRBV7-9 to TRBJ2-3; 11 bases agree with TRBD2. This CDR3 region has 16 residues. CDR1 and CDR2 (germline): SEHNR, FQNEAQ (reference sequence). J lost 2 bases, V lost 3 bases, and 4 bases had no gene match. The CDR3 protein is CASSFGTSGPTDTQYF. The CDR3 nucleotides read TGTGCCAGCAGCTTCGGGACTAGCGGCCCCACAGATACGCAGTATTTT.

The chain couples TRBV3-1 (or the pseudogene TRBV3-2) to TRBJ2-1; TRBD1 aligns across 10 bases. Germline trimming cut 3 bases from V and 3 bases from J; bases unmatched to any gene: 5. The CDR3 loop spans 16 amino acids. Looked up from germline, CDR1 is LGHDT and CDR2 is YNNKEL (reference sequence). The CDR3 spells CASSHLGQGVYNEQFF. CDR3 DNA sequence: TGTGCCAGCAGCCACCTTGGACAGGGGGTCTACAATGAGCAGTTCTTC.

As concerns this clone: Other DNA sequences in this sample translate to the same CDR3. The rearrangement uses TRBV9 and TRBJ2-3; D is undetermined. The CDR3 has 14 amino acids. Trimming took off 1 base at V and 0 bases at J, with 6 bases between the two ends. Germline V gene sequence: CDR1 SGDLS, CDR2 YYNGEE. The chain's CDR3 is CASSVSPSTDTQYF. CDR3 in DNA: TGTGCCAGCAGCGTAAGCCCTAGCACAGATACGCAGTATTTT.

This clone was counted only a few times. The J gene is TRBJ1-1, the V gene TRBV5-1, with 10 bases fitting TRBD1. V dropped 2 bases and J dropped 5; count of bases not matched to a gene: 9. This CDR3 contains 16 residues. Germline V lookup: CDR1 SGHRS, CDR2 YFSETQ. CDR3 sequence (DNA): TGCGCCAGCAGCTTCTACCCGGGACAGGGGTATACTGAAGCTTTCTTT. Amino acid sequence: CASSFYPGQGYTEAFF.

The CDR3 region has the DNA TGTGCCAGCAGCTTTCCCACCCGGGACACAGATACGCAGTATTTT. Translating gives CASSFPTRDTDTQYF. This chain links TRBV5-6 with TRBJ2-3, with D possibly matching TRBD2 (5 bases). V was cut by 2 bases and J by 2 bases, with 12 bases left in between. The CDR3 loop spans 15 amino acids. CDR1 and CDR2 from the germline V gene are SGHDT and YYEEEE.

The chain joins TRBV4-2 to TRBJ1-5; no clear D. Germline CDR1 reads LGHNA; CDR2 reads YNFKEQ. This CDR3 is built from 15 residues. Between the trimmed V and J ends, which lost 1 base and 1 base, there was a span of 8 bases. The CDR3 nucleotides are TGTGCCAGCAGCCAAGTTTCTGGCAGCAATCAGCCCCAGCATTTT. Amino acid sequence: CASSQVSGSNQPQHF.

V is TRBV4-1 and J is TRBJ2-3; D is unclear. Trimming removed 0 bases from V and 2 bases from J, with 6 bases in between. This CDR3 contains 14 residues. In germline, CDR1 is MGHRA, CDR2 YSYEKL. CDR3 residues: CASSQDSHTDTQYF. CDR3 nucleotides: TGCGCCAGCAGCCAAGATTCACACACAGATACGCAGTATTTT.

The rearrangement uses TRBV6-4 and TRBJ1-1; D is undetermined. This CDR3 spans 13 amino acids. V lost 2 bases, J lost 1 base, and 5 bases lay in between. Germline loops: CDR1 MRHNA, CDR2 SNTAGT. The DNA for the CDR3 is TGTGCCAGCAGTGACGTCCCGAACACTGAAGCTTTCTTT. Translation gives CASSDVPNTEAFF.

The rearrangement links TRBV9 to TRBJ1-1; TRBD1 matches 8 bases. With 3 bases clipped from V and 7 bases from J, the junction kept 8 bases outside the gene matches. The CDR3 length is 14 residues. The germline V gene encodes CDR1 SGDLS and CDR2 YYNGEE. CDR3 nucleotide sequence: TGTGCCAGCAGCGCACCCACAGGGGGGGGTGAAGCTTTCTTT. Its protein is CASSAPTGGGEAFF.

The rearrangement links TRBV27 to TRBJ2-5, with unresolved D. The CDR3 totals 12 residues. CDR1 MNHEY and CDR2 SMNVEV come from the germline V gene (reference sequence). V lost 5 bases to trimming and J lost 4 bases, with 8 bases between them. For the CDR3, the DNA is TGTGCCAGCAGTCCCCCTCCAGAGACCCAGTACTTC. Its protein is CASSPPPETQYF.

The J gene is TRBJ2-2, the V gene TRBV4-3; D is undetermined. V lost 2 bases and J lost 4, with 5 bases in between. The CDR3 spans 13 residues. Germline V lookup: CDR1 LGHNA, CDR2 YSLEER. The CDR3 here is CASSQSPTGELFF. CDR3 DNA: TGCGCCAGCAGCCAAAGCCCCACCGGGGAGCTGTTTTTT.

This sequence joins TRBV3-1 (or the pseudogene TRBV3-2) and TRBJ2-3; TRBD2 aligns across 12 bases. The length of the CDR3 is 18 residues. V was clipped by 0 bases and J by 0 bases; unmatched bases: 4. Germline V lookup: CDR1 LGHDT, CDR2 YNNKEL (reference sequence). CDR3 loop: CASSQELAGGASTDTQYF. In nucleotides, the CDR3 is TGTGCCAGCAGCCAAGAACTAGCGGGAGGCGCTAGCACAGATACGCAGTATTTT.

Points on this clone: The sample has other DNA sequences that encode this CDR3 too. The V and J genes are TRBV9 and TRBJ2-2; no firm D call. The CDR3 loop spans 12 amino acids. V lost 0 bases, J lost 6 bases, and 3 bases lay in between. Germline loops: CDR1 SGDLS, CDR2 YYNGEE. CDR3 nucleotide sequence: TGTGCCAGCAGCGTAGGGTCCGGGGAGCTGTTTTTT. This encodes CASSVGSGELFF.

This chain joins TRBV6-5 and TRBJ1-3, with no clear D. V was shortened by 2 bases and J by 0 bases, with 8 bases between the two germline ends. The CDR3 length is 15 residues. CDR1 and CDR2 from the germline V gene are MNHEY and SVGAGI. For the CDR3, the DNA is TGTGCCAGCAGTTACCGGCATAGCTCTGGAAACACCATATATTTT. This codes for CASSYRHSSGNTIYF.

In DNA, the CDR3 is TGTGCCAGCAGCTTAGGTCTAGCGGGATCCGGCACAGATACGCAGTATTTT. Translating gives CASSLGLAGSGTDTQYF. The chain carries TRBV11-3 and TRBJ2-3, with 9 bases matching TRBD2. In germline, CDR1 is SGHNT, CDR2 YENEEA. There are 17 residues in the CDR3. Trimming cost V 1 base and J 1 base; bases outside gene matches: 6.

The chain couples TRBV6-5 to TRBJ2-1; perhaps TRBD2 as D (5 bases). Trimming took off 6 bases at V and 0 bases at J, with 9 bases between the two ends. CDR1 MNHEY and CDR2 SVGAGI come from the germline V gene. The CDR3 length is 14 residues. The chain's CDR3 is CASSKTTSYNEQFF. In nucleotides, the CDR3 is TGTGCCAGCAGCAAGACTACCTCCTACAATGAGCAGTTCTTC.

CDR3 sequence (DNA): TGTGCCAGCAGCTCCCGGCGGGAGGGCCAAGATACGCAGTATTTT. It translates to CASSSRREGQDTQYF. The V and J genes are TRBV2 and TRBJ2-3, with 9 nucleotides matching TRBD2. Germline CDR1 SNHLY, CDR2 FYNNEI. Trimming at V came to 6 bases and at J to 5 bases, leaving 9 bases not matched to a gene. There are 15 residues in the CDR3.

This chain links TRBV6-6 with TRBJ1-2; 9 bases match TRBD1. The CDR3 covers 13 residues. Germline V lookup: CDR1 MNHNY, CDR2 SVGAGI (reference sequence). Trimming at V came to 6 bases and at J to 8 bases, leaving 7 bases not matched to a gene. The CDR3 loop reads CASRTPGTGGYTF. DNA for the CDR3: TGTGCCAGCAGAACCCCCGGGACAGGGGGCTACACCTTC.

The V and J genes are TRBV28 and TRBJ1-2; D call uncertain. The CDR3 extends over 15 amino acids. V gave up 0 bases and J gave up 5 bases, with 13 bases separating them. Germline values: CDR1 MDHEN, CDR2 SYDVKM. The CDR3 bases are TGTGCCAGCAGTTTATGGGAGACATACTCGTATGGCTACACCTTC. This codes for CASSLWETYSYGYTF.

This chain links TRBV30 with TRBJ1-4; no clear D gene. Trimming stripped 0 bases from V and 5 bases from J, with 4 bases between. The germline V gene encodes CDR1 GTSNPN and CDR2 SVGIG (reference sequence). This CDR3 has 12 amino acids. The CDR3 protein is CAWSVANEKLFF. The CDR3 nucleotides read TGTGCCTGGAGTGTAGCAAATGAAAAACTGTTTTTT.

The chain has TRBV11-2 and TRBJ2-7; D is possibly TRBD1 or TRBD2 (5 bases each). V was cut by 0 bases and J by 3 bases, with 9 bases left in between. The CDR3 runs to 14 residues. Germline V lookup: CDR1 SGHAT, CDR2 FQNNGV. CDR3 sequence: CASSLERGDYEQYF. The CDR3, as DNA: TGTGCCAGCAGCTTAGAACGAGGGGACTACGAGCAGTACTTC.